What follows are 27 T cell receptor beta chains derived from one specimen sequenced in a study of cytomegalovirus exposure and HLA in healthy donors. The PCR was carried out with 60 Vbeta primers and 13 Jbeta primers. TCRdb's table, derived via immunoSEQ multiplex PCR, lists solely in-frame clones and lacks some. The sample totals under 200,000 clones; its top ten clones hold around 6%. What was sequenced was PBMCs. Receptor source: a man aged 30 to 39 in good health and CMV-seronegative.

The chain carries TRBV6-5 and TRBJ2-2; 7 bases line up with TRBD2. V shed 2 bases and J 0 bases; nucleotides not matched to a gene: 3. The CDR3 covers 16 residues. CDR1 MNHEY and CDR2 SVGAGI come from the germline V gene. The CDR3 reads CASSYVAGANTGELFF. The CDR3 DNA follows: TGTGCCAGCAGTTACGTTGCGGGGGCGAACACCGGGGAGCTGTTTTTT.

The chain is built from TRBV5-1 and TRBJ1-5, with TRBD1 matching over 8 bases. The germline gives CDR1 SGHRS, CDR2 YFSETQ. V lost 4 bases and J lost 2; bases outside the gene matches: 11. The CDR3 has 17 amino acids. The CDR3 protein is CASSPSGDRGGNQPQHF. Here the CDR3 DNA reads TGCGCCAGCAGCCCCTCCGGAGACAGGGGAGGCAATCAGCCCCAGCATTTT.

The V gene is TRBV19, the J gene TRBJ2-3; a possible D gene is TRBD1 (6 bases). V was trimmed by 5 bases and J by 3 bases, leaving 9 bases between them. Germline V gives CDR1 LNHDA, CDR2 SQIVND (reference sequence). This CDR3 is 13 amino acids long. The CDR3 region is CASSAQGTDTQYF. The CDR3 DNA reads as TGTGCCAGTAGTGCACAGGGTACAGATACGCAGTATTTT.

This chain joins TRBV5-1 and TRBJ2-4; D possibly corresponds to TRBD2 (5 bases). The V end lost 4 bases, the J end lost 4 bases, and 12 bases lay between the germline ends. The CDR3 length is 14 residues. The V gene's germline CDR1 is SGHRS and CDR2 YFSETQ. The CDR3 DNA follows: TGCGCCAGCAGCAACGGACCGGGGAAAAACATTCAGTACTTC. The encoded protein is CASSNGPGKNIQYF.

The chain carries TRBV19 and TRBJ2-3, with TRBD1 matching 7 bases. The V segment lost 7 bases and the J segment 1 base; nucleotides outside the gene matches: 5. Germline CDR1 reads LNHDA; CDR2 reads SQIVND (reference sequence). CDR3 length equals 14 residues. The CDR3 region is CASKAGTGTDTQYF. The CDR3 region has the DNA TGTGCCAGTAAGGCCGGGACAGGCACAGATACGCAGTATTTT.

This sequence joins TRBV6-4 and TRBJ2-1, with D unclear. This CDR3 has 12 residues. In germline, CDR1 is MRHNA, CDR2 SNTAGT. V lost 4 bases, J lost 10 bases, and 11 bases lay in between. The CDR3 coding sequence is TGTGCCAGCAGTGGTCCCTCAACAGAGCAGTTCTTC. Protein sequence: CASSGPSTEQFF.

The rearrangement uses TRBV5-4 and TRBJ2-5; D is unresolved. Germline assignment: CDR1 SGHNT and CDR2 YYREEE (reference sequence). V was shortened by 0 bases and J by 2 bases, with 8 bases between the two germline ends. The CDR3 has 14 amino acids. For the CDR3, the DNA is TGTGCCAGCAGCTTGGCCGCCAGGCAAGAGACCCAGTACTTC. Translating gives CASSLAARQETQYF.

The chain recombines TRBV27 with TRBJ1-5; maybe TRBD1 (5 bases). This CDR3 contains 16 residues. Germline lookup yields CDR1 MNHEY and CDR2 SMNVEV (reference sequence). Trimming pared 4 bases from V and 0 bases from J, leaving 13 bases between. The CDR3 coding sequence is TGTGCCAGCAGTTCGATCAGGGCCTATAGCAATCAGCCCCAGCATTTT. Its protein product is CASSSIRAYSNQPQHF.

The rearrangement joins TRBV18 to TRBJ2-6, with D perhaps matching TRBD1 (5 bases). The CDR3 loop spans 18 amino acids. V was cut by 2 bases and J by 6 bases, with 20 bases left in between. Germline lookup yields CDR1 KGHSH and CDR2 LQKENI. The DNA for the CDR3 is TGTGCCAGCTCACCAGGGCAGGGCTTAGGGTGGGCGGCCAACGTCCTGACTTTC. Translating gives CASSPGQGLGWAANVLTF.

The chain employs TRBV11-3 and TRBJ2-1; D is unresolved. V was pared by 3 bases and J by 2 bases, with 5 bases between. The CDR3 is 13 amino acids. Germline-derived CDR1 and CDR2 are SGHNT and YENEEA. The CDR3: CASSLLPYNEQFF. CDR3 DNA: TGTGCCAGCAGCTTGCTACCCTACAATGAGCAGTTCTTC.

On this clone itself: Germline and junction disagree at one end, which may indicate a read error. The same CDR3 also results from other DNA sequences found in this sample. CDR3 coding DNA: TGTGCCAGTAGTATGGGAGCGGGGTTCAACACCGGGGAGTTGTTTTTT. Its translation: CASSMGAGFNTGELFF. The chain uses TRBV19 and TRBJ2-2, with 7 nucleotides matching TRBD2. Per the germline V gene, CDR1 is LNHDA and CDR2 is SQIVND (reference sequence). This CDR3 contains 16 residues.

The V gene is TRBV21-1, the J gene TRBJ1-6; the table names TRBD1, a call not compared with the DNA. TRBV21-1 is designated a pseudogene. The CDR3 totals 15 residues. The CDR3 DNA is TGTGCCAGCCTGGGACAGGGATCTTATAATTCACCCCTCCACTTT. Its protein product is CASLGQGSYNSPLHF.

The chain has TRBV10-3 and TRBJ2-7, with 8 positions matching TRBD2. V shed 3 bases and J 0 bases; nucleotides not matched to a gene: 4. Germline assignment: CDR1 ENHRY and CDR2 SYGVKD. The CDR3 length is 15 residues. The CDR3 sequence: CAISDLSGSSYEQYF. DNA for the CDR3: TGTGCCATCAGTGATTTAAGCGGGAGCTCCTACGAGCAGTACTTC.

The chain employs TRBV5-1 and TRBJ2-5; 11 bases map to TRBD2. The germline gives CDR1 SGHRS, CDR2 YFSETQ. This CDR3 comprises 16 residues. J gave up 2 bases and V 1 base, and 4 bases lay outside the gene matches. CDR3 DNA sequence: TGCGCCAGCAGCTTGTCAACTAGCGGGGGACAAGAGACCCAGTACTTC. Protein product: CASSLSTSGGQETQYF.

Here the CDR3 reads CSVAIGQGSPSSYNEQFF. The CDR3 DNA follows: TGCAGCGTAGCTATAGGACAGGGGAGCCCCAGCTCCTACAATGAGCAGTTCTTC. The J gene is TRBJ2-1, the V gene TRBV29-1, with 9 positions matching TRBD1. The germline V gene encodes CDR1 SQVTM and CDR2 ANQGSEA. The J segment lost 0 bases and the V segment lost 6 bases, leaving 15 bases of the junction unmatched. The CDR3 extends over 18 amino acids.

This sequence joins TRBV11-1 and TRBJ1-5; the D gene is possibly TRBD1 (5 bases). CDR3 length: 13 residues. Germline CDR1 and CDR2: SGHAT and FQDESV (reference sequence). Trimming removed 5 bases from V and 11 bases from J, with 16 bases in between. This chain's CDR3 is CASSQLHGGTQHF. The DNA for the CDR3 is TGTGCCAGCAGCCAACTCCATGGGGGGACCCAGCATTTT.

This chain connects TRBV27 to TRBJ2-7, with TRBD2 identical over 9 bases. Germline V CDR1 and CDR2: MNHEY, SMNVEV (reference sequence). V gave up 6 bases and J gave up 2 bases; unmatched junction bases: 8. The CDR3 extends over 15 amino acids. The chain's CDR3 is CASRTGTSPTYEQYF. Here the CDR3 DNA reads TGTGCCAGCAGAACTGGGACTAGCCCTACCTACGAGCAGTACTTC.

The rearrangement uses TRBV2 and TRBJ1-3; TRBD1 aligns across 9 bases. CDR3 size: 14 residues. V lost 4 bases, J lost 4 bases, and 2 bases stayed unmatched. Germline assignment: CDR1 SNHLY and CDR2 FYNNEI. The CDR3, as DNA: TGTGCCAGCAGTGCCGGGACAGGGGGAAACACCATATATTTT. This translates into CASSAGTGGNTIYF.

The chain is built from TRBV4-1 and TRBJ2-1; D is possibly TRBD2 (5 bases). The V and J ends lost 2 bases and 5 bases respectively, with 28 bases between them. Germline V lookup: CDR1 MGHRA, CDR2 YSYEKL. This CDR3 contains 20 residues. The CDR3 loop is CASSQTQLQTGITNNNEQFF. The CDR3 DNA follows: TGCGCCAGCAGCCAAACACAACTACAAACCGGGATCACCAATAACAATGAGCAGTTCTTC.

The chain is built from TRBV4-1 and TRBJ2-3, with 7 bases matching TRBD2. The CDR3 length is 14 residues. CDR1 is MGHRA, CDR2 YSYEKL, per germline. Trimming at V came to 4 bases and at J to 3 bases, leaving 4 bases not matched to a gene. The CDR3 spells CASSPFGRTDTQYF. CDR3 nucleotides: TGCGCCAGCAGCCCCTTCGGGAGGACAGATACGCAGTATTTT.

The chain employs TRBV5-1 and TRBJ2-7; D is undetermined. Germline-derived CDR1 and CDR2 are SGHRS and YFSETQ. The CDR3 is made up of 13 amino acids. V dropped 0 bases and J dropped 4 bases, with 8 bases sitting between them. CDR3 nucleotides: TGCGCCAGCAGCTTGGAGACACGGTACGAGCAGTACTTC. Residues: CASSLETRYEQYF.

The chain links TRBV5-4 to TRBJ2-7, with D possibly matching TRBD2 (6 bases). The germline gives CDR1 SGHNT, CDR2 YYREEE (reference sequence). Trimming removed 4 bases at V and 1 base at J, with 21 bases between. CDR3 length: 17 residues. CDR3 protein: CASSPELSWRGSYEQYF. The DNA of the CDR3 is TGTGCCAGCAGCCCCGAGTTGTCCTGGCGGGGTTCCTACGAGCAGTACTTC.

The CDR3: CASSSRTGGTGNQPQHF. The CDR3 DNA is TGTGCCAGCTCATCCAGAACAGGGGGCACGGGCAATCAGCCCCAGCATTTT. The rearrangement uses TRBV18 and TRBJ1-5, with 9 bases matching TRBD1. V trimming: 5 bases; J trimming: 2 bases; junction bases outside the gene matches: 10. CDR1 KGHSH and CDR2 LQKENI come from the germline V gene. This CDR3 spans 17 amino acids.

The chain has TRBV4-1 and TRBJ2-2, with D possibly being TRBD1 (6 bases). The germline CDR1 and CDR2 sequences are MGHRA and YSYEKL. Trimming removed 4 bases from V and 0 bases from J, with 12 bases in between. The CDR3 sequence is 16 residues long. The CDR3 sequence is CASSRQQGTNTGELFF. The CDR3, as DNA: TGCGCCAGCAGCCGCCAACAGGGAACGAACACCGGGGAGCTGTTTTTT.

As regards this clone: Different DNA sequences within this sample yield the same CDR3. V gene TRBV7-9 combines with J gene TRBJ1-1; D is unresolved. This CDR3 is built from 17 residues. Germline loops: CDR1 SEHNR, CDR2 FQNEAQ (reference sequence). With 0 bases removed from V and 3 bases from J, the gap between germline ends came to 17 bases. This chain's CDR3 is CASSLASLRGSHTEAFF. The CDR3 DNA follows: TGTGCCAGCAGCTTAGCGTCTCTGCGGGGTTCGCACACTGAAGCTTTCTTT.

The chain links TRBV29-1 to TRBJ2-1, with 10 bases matching TRBD2. CDR1 is SQVTM, CDR2 ANQGSEA, per germline. V gave up 6 bases and J gave up 4 bases; unmatched junction bases: 9. The CDR3 sequence is 15 residues long. The CDR3 DNA sequence: TGCAGCGTCCCCCCGGGTAGCGGGAGGTACAATGAGCAGTTCTTC. It is translated as CSVPPGSGRYNEQFF.

This chain uses TRBV18 with TRBJ2-1; 7 bases map to TRBD2. The CDR3 runs 16 residues. CDR1 is KGHSH and CDR2 is LQKENI in the germline V gene. V gave up 2 bases and J gave up 5 bases; unmatched junction bases: 9. The CDR3 DNA is TGTGCCAGCTCACCAATAGGGGCTAGCGGTCACAATGAGCAGTTCTTC. Translation gives CASSPIGASGHNEQFF.